This entry is about one T cell receptor beta chain. The data derive from a study of blood T cell repertoires in COVID-19. At the level of the study: Samples representing acute and convalescent COVID-19 were sourced from the United States, Italy and Spain. The cDNA or gDNA used as material had been derived from T cells, B-cell-depleted T cells, or PBMCs.

Original processing notes: Amplifying reference gene primers gave estimates of nucleated cell counts. The assay was immunoSEQ multiplex PCR, and TCRdb's table has in-frame clones only and misses some. The V and J calls and the clone size are those of that table, but D and trimming were determined from the DNA. The data hold about 37,000 clones, with roughly nine tenths observed a single time. This TCR was sampled from a human donor in a cohort sampled during active COVID-19. Input material: peripheral blood.

The DNA of the CDR3 is TGCGCCAGCAGCCGCCGGACTAGCGGAGCCACAGATACGCAGTATTTT. Residues: CASSRRTSGATDTQYF. The V and J genes are TRBV5-1 and TRBJ2-3, with 10 nucleotides matching TRBD2. CDR1 SGHRS and CDR2 YFSETQ come from the germline V gene. With V trimmed by 4 bases and J by 2 bases, 7 bases remained unmatched. The CDR3 length is 16 residues.